This TCR beta chain was identified in a study of T-cell memory formation after mild COVID-19. Study as a whole: TCR clusters were mostly confined to one donor each. General study results and limits: Contracting CD8+ clones were enriched in EMRA, CD4+ mainly in CM and EM. Balance between CD4 and CD8 was seen in clones contracting day 15 to 85, and a CD4+ lean was seen in later expanders.

Trimming removed 6 bases from V and 3 bases from J, with 11 bases in between. Germline CDR1 SNHLY, CDR2 FYNNEI. This CDR3 comprises 14 residues. Details on this clonotype: Its antigen remains unknown.

TCRdb analysed the 5' RACE reads with MiXCR anew, one entry per CDR3 protein. The repertoire holds 250,000 to 300,000 distinct CDR3 sequences, with roughly 17% as singletons. The sequence was collected from a man between 18 and 29 years old who had mild COVID-19 (a few samples of this study predate the infection). Cell type and time point are not known. The sample taken for sequencing was PBMCs or a T cell subset sorted from them (not recorded which). This rearrangement joins TRBV2 to TRBJ1-4, with D tentatively TRBD1 (5 bases). The CDR3 loop reads CASRRDGSNEKLFF. In nucleotides, the CDR3 is TGTGCCAGCAGGAGGGACGGCTCTAATGAAAAACTGTTTTTT.